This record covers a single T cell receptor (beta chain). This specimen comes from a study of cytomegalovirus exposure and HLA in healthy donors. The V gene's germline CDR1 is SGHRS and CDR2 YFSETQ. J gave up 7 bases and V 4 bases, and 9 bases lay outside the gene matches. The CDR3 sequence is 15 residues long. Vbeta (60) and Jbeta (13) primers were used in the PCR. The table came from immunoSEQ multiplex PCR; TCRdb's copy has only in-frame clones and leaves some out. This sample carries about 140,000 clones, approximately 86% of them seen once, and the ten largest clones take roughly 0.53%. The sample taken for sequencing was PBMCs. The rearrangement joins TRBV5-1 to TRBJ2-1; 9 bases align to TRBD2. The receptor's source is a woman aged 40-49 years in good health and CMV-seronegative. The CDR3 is CASSPPSGIGNEQFF. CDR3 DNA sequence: TGCGCCAGCAGCCCCCCTAGCGGGATTGGTAATGAGCAGTTCTTC. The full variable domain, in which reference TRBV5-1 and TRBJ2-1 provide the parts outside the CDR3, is KAGVTQTPRYLIKTRGQQVTLSCSPISGHRSVSWYQQTPGQGLQFLFEYFSETQRNKGNFPGRFSGRQFSNSRSEMNVSTLELGDSALYLCASSPPSGIGNEQFFGPGTRLTVL.